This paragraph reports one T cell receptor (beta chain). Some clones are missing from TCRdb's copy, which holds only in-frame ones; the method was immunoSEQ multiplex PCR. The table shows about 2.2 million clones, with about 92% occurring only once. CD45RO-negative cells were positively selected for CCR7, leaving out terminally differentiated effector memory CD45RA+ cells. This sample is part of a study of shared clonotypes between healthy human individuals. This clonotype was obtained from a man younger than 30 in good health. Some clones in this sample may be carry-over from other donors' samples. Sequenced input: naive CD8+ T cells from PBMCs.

This CDR3 is CASSRTSGVNTGELFF. Here the CDR3 DNA reads TGTGCCAGCAGCAGGACTAGCGGAGTGAACACCGGGGAGCTGTTTTTT. This chain connects TRBV9 to TRBJ2-2; 10 bases are shared with TRBD2. J gave up 1 base and V 4 bases, and 4 bases lay outside the gene matches. Germline CDR1 reads SGDLS; CDR2 reads YYNGEE. This CDR3 is 16 amino acids long.